Listed below are T cell receptor beta chains from one sample, sequenced in a study of T cell responses to AZD1222 COVID-19 vaccine. Assay used: immunoSEQ multiplex PCR; TCRdb lists only in-frame clones, some missing. The top ten clones hold more than 0.75% of a sample with more than 150,000 clones, approximately 90% of them seen once. This sample comprised peripheral blood, obtained on day 0 of AZD1222 vaccination. The source of these receptors is an adult in good health. Each CDR3 is given with its conserved first and last residue. A D gene is named only where the DNA matches it firmly. Not all rows give a size; the values are once, few, many and, for expanded clones, a class.

clone_size j_call d_call v_call cdr3_length cdr3_nt cdr3_aa
. TRBJ2-2 TRBD2 TRBV13 15 TGTGCCAGCAGCTCGACTAGCACTAACACCGGGGAGCTGTTTTTT CASSSTSTNTGELFF
once TRBJ2-7 . TRBV28 13 TGTGCCAGCCTTCCGCGAGTTGGGTACGAGCAGTACTTC CASLPRVGYEQYF
. TRBJ2-1 TRBD2 TRBV5-1 21 TGCGCCAGCAGCGGGTGGGGCGCAGGGCTAGCGGATCTTAACGACTACAATGAGCAGTTCTTC CASSGWGAGLADLNDYNEQFF
. TRBJ1-2 . TRBV6-5 14 TGTGCCAGCAGTTATTCTGCAGGGGCCTATGGCTACACCTTC CASSYSAGAYGYTF
. TRBJ1-5 . TRBV19 13 TGTGCCAGTAGTATAATCGGGGATCAGCCCCAGCATTTT CASSIIGDQPQHF
. TRBJ2-1 TRBD2 TRBV14 20 TGTGCCAGCAGCCAAGCGGGACTAGCGGGAGGGGGACCGATATACAATGAGCAGTTCTTC CASSQAGLAGGGPIYNEQFF
. TRBJ1-1 . TRBV5-4 15 TGTGCCAGCAGCTTGGGGCGTGGGGGGGGGACTGAAGCTTTCTTT CASSLGRGGGTEAFF
. TRBJ2-2 TRBD1 TRBV4-3 14 TGCGCCAGCAGCCTATACAGGGGAACCGGGGAGCTGTTTTTT CASSLYRGTGELFF
. TRBJ2-5 . TRBV9 15 TGTGCCAGCAGCGTAGCTGGCAGCCGCCAAGAGACCCAGTACTTC CASSVAGSRQETQYF
. TRBJ1-5 . TRBV18 14 TGTGCCAGCTCAGCGAAACTTAGCAATCAGCCCCAGCATTTT CASSAKLSNQPQHF
. TRBJ2-7 TRBD1 TRBV7-3 15 TGTGCCAGCAGCTTAAGAGGGGGACAGGGCTACGAGCAGTACTTC CASSLRGGQGYEQYF
once TRBJ1-4 . TRBV5-4 16 TGTGCCAGCAGCAGAACGGGGGAGGGCCTGAATGAAAAACTGTTTTTT CASSRTGEGLNEKLFF
. TRBJ2-1 . TRBV5-4 15 TGTGCCAGCAGCAAAGGGCTCCCCAATTCCAATGAGCAGTTCTTC CASSKGLPNSNEQFF
. TRBJ2-7 . TRBV5-4 13 TGTGCCAGCAGCTTGGGGGAGAGCTACGAGCAGTACTTC CASSLGESYEQYF
. TRBJ2-7 TRBD1 TRBV24-1 13 TGTGCCACCTGTGACAGGGAAGAGAACGAGCAGTACTTC CATCDREENEQYF
once TRBJ2-3 . TRBV6-2/TRBV6-3 13 TGTGCCAGCAGTGGCTCAGGAACAGATACGCAGTATTTT CASSGSGTDTQYF
. TRBJ2-1 TRBD2 TRBV19 15 TGTGCCAGTAGTAGGGGACTATACTCCTACAATGAGCAGTTCTTC CASSRGLYSYNEQFF
. TRBJ1-2 . TRBV20-1 13 TGCAGTGCTGGTGCAGGGGTGGACTATGGCTACACCTTC CSAGAGVDYGYTF
. TRBJ2-2 . TRBV29-1 14 TGCAGCGTTGAGGTCAGAGCGAACACCGGGGAGCTGTTTTTT CSVEVRANTGELFF
. TRBJ2-6 . TRBV4-2 15 TGTGCCAGCAGCCAAGGCCACGCTGGGGCCAACGTCCTGACTTTC CASSQGHAGANVLTF
. TRBJ1-2 . TRBV7-2 13 TGTGCCAGCAGTATCAATGCCCTCTATGGCTACACCTTC CASSINALYGYTF
. TRBJ2-1 . TRBV5-1 14 TGCGCCAGCAGCTGGTACCCCACTAGGGATGAGCAGTTCTTC CASSWYPTRDEQFF
. TRBJ1-1 TRBD1 TRBV27 14 TGTGCCAGCAGTTTACACGGGACAGGCCAAGAAGCTTTCTTT CASSLHGTGQEAFF
. TRBJ1-2 . TRBV27 15 TGTGCCAGCAGCATGACCCCGCACGCACCCTATGGCTACACCTTC CASSMTPHAPYGYTF
. TRBJ2-2 TRBD2 TRBV28 20 TGTGCCAGCAGTCCACTTTGGGGGAGGGGCCTAGCCGCGAACACCGGGGAGCTGTTTTTT CASSPLWGRGLAANTGELFF
. TRBJ2-2 . TRBV27 16 TGTGCCAGCAGTTTTGGGGTGGGTCCCGACACCGGGGAGCTGTTTTTT CASSFGVGPDTGELFF
. TRBJ1-2 TRBD1 TRBV5-6 16 TGTGCCAGCAGCTCGCGAACAGGGGGCTCTCTACGTGGCTACACCTTC CASSSRTGGSLRGYTF
. TRBJ2-5 TRBD2 TRBV5-1 18 TGCGCCAGCAGCATCCTAGGTGGGTTGGGCGGGGGCCAAGAGACCCAGTACTTC CASSILGGLGGGQETQYF
. TRBJ2-7 . TRBV11-2 12 TGTGCCAGCAGCTTAGCAGGGAACGAGCAGTACTTC CASSLAGNEQYF
. TRBJ2-5 TRBD1 TRBV28 15 TGTGCCAGCAGTCCTGCCGGGACAGGGGTCGAGACCCAGTACTTC CASSPAGTGVETQYF
. TRBJ2-5 TRBD2 TRBV4-2 16 TGTGCCAGCAGCCAAGACCTAGCGGGAGAATTAGAGACCCAGTACTTC CASSQDLAGELETQYF
. TRBJ1-1 . TRBV7-6 14 TGTGCCAGCAGCTTAAGAGGGGGTAAGGGTGAAGCTTTCTTT CASSLRGGKGEAFF
. TRBJ2-7 TRBD2 TRBV7-9 15 TGTGCCAGCAGCCCACTCGGGACTAGCGGGTACGAGCAGTACTTC CASSPLGTSGYEQYF
. TRBJ2-3 TRBD2 TRBV9 17 TGTGCCAGCAGCGTAGGGGGACTAGCGGGAGATGGTGTTAGGCAGTATTTT CASSVGGLAGDGVRQYF
. TRBJ2-3 . TRBV10-2 12 TGCGCCAGCAGTGCGAGCGCAGATACGCAGTATTTT CASSASADTQYF
. TRBJ2-5 TRBD1 TRBV11-2 15 TGTGCCAGCAGCGCAAAACAGGGGCCCCAAGAGACCCAGTACTTC CASSAKQGPQETQYF
. TRBJ2-5 . TRBV7-9 14 TGTGCCAGCAGCCTAGTAGGCTCGCGGGAGACCCAGTACTTC CASSLVGSRETQYF
few TRBJ1-3 TRBD1 TRBV11-3 15 TGTGCCAGCAGCCCTGGACAGGGGCCCGGAAACACCATATATTTT CASSPGQGPGNTIYF
. TRBJ1-3 TRBD1 TRBV18 12 TGTGCCAGCTCACACGGGACAGGGGGTTATGAGTTT CASSHGTGGYEF
. TRBJ1-2 . TRBV7-9 19 TGTGCCAGCAGCTTAGTTGGGGCAGTCCCCCCTCGGGCTAACTATGGCTACACCTTC CASSLVGAVPPRANYGYTF
. TRBJ2-7 . TRBV2 19 TGTGCCAGCAGTGACCTTCTTCAGGTGGCGGGGGCGGACGCCCTACAGCAGTACTTC CASSDLLQVAGADALQQYF
. TRBJ2-1 . TRBV7-9 15 TGTGCCAGCAGCCCCGAGGCAGGGGTCTACAATGAGCAGTTCTTC CASSPEAGVYNEQFF
. TRBJ2-4 . TRBV2 15 TGTGCCAGCGGCCAGCTAGGTTCCGCCAAAAACATTCAGTACTTC CASGQLGSAKNIQYF
. TRBJ2-7 . TRBV7-2 13 TGTGCCAGCAGCTTCCCCGGAAACTACGAGCAGTACTTC CASSFPGNYEQYF
. TRBJ2-3 . TRBV18 13 TGTGCCAGCTCACCCCGCGGTTCAGATACGCAGTATTTT CASSPRGSDTQYF